These 7 T cell receptor beta chains were all obtained from the same sample, sequenced in a study of T-cell memory formation after mild COVID-19. One entry per CDR3 protein results from TCRdb running MiXCR on the 5' RACE reads. The sample has approximately 300,000 distinct CDR3 sequences; 7.5% to 9.5% are singletons. The specimen sequenced was PBMCs or a T cell subset sorted from them (not recorded which). The receptor set was obtained from a man aged 18 to 30 who had mild COVID-19 (a few samples of this study predate the infection). Cell type and time point are not known.

The table lists this clonotype with a few counts. V gene TRBV20-1 combines with J gene TRBJ1-4; 8 positions match TRBD1. V lost 3 bases and J lost 3; bases outside the gene matches: 3. The CDR3 runs 14 residues. CDR1 DFQATT and CDR2 SNEGSKA come from the germline V gene (reference sequence). CDR3 sequence: CSARVTGANEKLFF. The CDR3 DNA is TGCAGTGCTAGGGTGACAGGGGCTAATGAAAAACTGTTTTTT.

This clonotype was recorded many times. The chain carries TRBV7-2 and TRBJ2-1, with D possibly matching TRBD2 (6 bases). The germline V gene encodes CDR1 SGHTA and CDR2 FQGNSA. Trimming stripped 2 bases from V and 2 bases from J, with 10 bases between. There are 15 residues in the CDR3. CDR3 nucleotides: TGTGCCAGCAGCTTATCTGCGGGGACCTACAATGAGCAGTTCTTC. Its translation is CASSLSAGTYNEQFF.

This chain joins TRBV14 and TRBJ2-1; no firm D call. Trimming removed 1 base from V and 6 bases from J, with 7 bases in between. The length of the CDR3 is 13 residues. Germline V lookup: CDR1 SGHDN, CDR2 FVKESK. The CDR3 coding sequence is TGTGCCAGCAGCCAAGCCAGACTCAATGAGCAGTTCTTC. Translation: CASSQARLNEQFF.

This clonotype was seen a handful of times. The chain links TRBV7-8 to TRBJ2-1; 7 positions agree with TRBD2. V gave up 1 base and J gave up 4 bases; unmatched junction bases: 4. The germline V gene encodes CDR1 SGHVS and CDR2 FQNEAQ. This CDR3 contains 15 residues. The chain's CDR3 is CASSLVRGMYNEQFF. In DNA form, the CDR3 reads TGTGCCAGCAGCTTAGTGCGGGGGATGTACAATGAGCAGTTCTTC. Using reference TRBV7-8 and TRBJ2-1 for the parts outside the CDR3, the full variable domain is GAGVSQSPRYKVAKRGQDVALRCDPISGHVSLFWYQQALGQGPEFLTYFQNEAQLDKSGLPSDRFFAERPEGSVSTLKIQRTQQEDSAVYLCASSLVRGMYNEQFFGPGTRLTVL.

This clonotype was detected ten times or more. The CDR3 DNA reads as TGTGCCAGCAGCCCCCAAGCGGGACCCGGGGAGCTGTTTTTT. It codes for CASSPQAGPGELFF. The rearrangement joins TRBV7-3 to TRBJ2-2; 7 nucleotides match TRBD2. Trimming cost V 5 bases and J 6 bases; bases outside gene matches: 6. The germline V gene has CDR1 SGHTA and CDR2 FQGTGA. The CDR3 consists of 14 residues.

This clonotype was found many times. This chain links TRBV20-1 with TRBJ2-1; D not certain. The CDR3 contains 14 residues. Germline CDR1 reads DFQATT; CDR2 reads SNEGSKA (reference sequence). Trimming removed 0 bases at V and 0 bases at J, with 6 bases between. The CDR3 sequence: CSARERNSYNEQFF. The CDR3 DNA sequence: TGCAGTGCTAGAGAGAGGAACTCCTACAATGAGCAGTTCTTC.

This clonotype was detected many times. The chain joins TRBV9 to TRBJ2-6, with D uncertain. The germline gives CDR1 SGDLS, CDR2 YYNGEE. CDR3 length: 13 amino acids. Trimming removed 4 bases at V and 2 bases at J, with 4 bases between. The CDR3 loop reads CASSLTGANVLTF. The CDR3 DNA is TGTGCCAGCAGCCTTACTGGGGCCAACGTCCTGACTTTC.